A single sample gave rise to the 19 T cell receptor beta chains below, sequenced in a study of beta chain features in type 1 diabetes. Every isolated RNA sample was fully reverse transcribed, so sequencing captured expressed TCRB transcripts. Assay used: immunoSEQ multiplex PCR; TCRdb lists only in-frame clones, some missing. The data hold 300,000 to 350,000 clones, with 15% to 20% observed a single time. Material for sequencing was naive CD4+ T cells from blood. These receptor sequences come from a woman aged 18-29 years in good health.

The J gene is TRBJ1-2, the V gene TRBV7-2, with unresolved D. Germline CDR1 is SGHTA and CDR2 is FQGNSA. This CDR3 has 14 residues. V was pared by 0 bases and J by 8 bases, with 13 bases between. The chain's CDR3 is CASSLANYRQGYTF. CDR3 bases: TGTGCCAGCAGCTTAGCGAACTACCGCCAGGGCTACACCTTC.

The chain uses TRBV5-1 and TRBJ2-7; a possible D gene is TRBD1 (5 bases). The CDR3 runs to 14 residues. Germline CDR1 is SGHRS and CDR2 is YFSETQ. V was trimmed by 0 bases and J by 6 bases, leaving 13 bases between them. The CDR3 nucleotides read TGCGCCAGCAGCTTGGAGGGCCAGGGATCCGAGCAGTACTTC. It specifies CASSLEGQGSEQYF.

Here the CDR3 reads CASSSLGGRAGGNEQFF. The CDR3 DNA reads TGTGCCAGCAGCTCCCTAGGCGGGAGGGCCGGGGGCAATGAGCAGTTCTTC. The chain recombines TRBV7-9 with TRBJ2-1; TRBD2 aligns across 9 bases. With 4 bases clipped from V and 6 bases from J, the junction kept 13 bases outside the gene matches. This CDR3 contains 17 residues. Germline assignment: CDR1 SEHNR and CDR2 FQNEAQ (reference sequence).

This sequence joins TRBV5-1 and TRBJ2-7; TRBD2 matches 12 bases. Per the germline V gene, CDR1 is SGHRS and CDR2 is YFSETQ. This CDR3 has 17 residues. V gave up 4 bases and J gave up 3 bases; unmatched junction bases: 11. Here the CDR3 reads CASSPWTSGAPGYEQYF. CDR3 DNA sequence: TGCGCCAGCAGCCCATGGACTAGCGGGGCGCCCGGCTACGAGCAGTACTTC.

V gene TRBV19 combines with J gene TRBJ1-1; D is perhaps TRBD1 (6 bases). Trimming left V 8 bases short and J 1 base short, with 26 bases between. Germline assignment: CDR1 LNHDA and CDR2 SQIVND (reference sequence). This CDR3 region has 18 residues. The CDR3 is CASCGGRGWMGPNTEAFF. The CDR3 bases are TGTGCCAGTTGTGGTGGCAGGGGATGGATGGGACCGAACACTGAAGCTTTCTTT.

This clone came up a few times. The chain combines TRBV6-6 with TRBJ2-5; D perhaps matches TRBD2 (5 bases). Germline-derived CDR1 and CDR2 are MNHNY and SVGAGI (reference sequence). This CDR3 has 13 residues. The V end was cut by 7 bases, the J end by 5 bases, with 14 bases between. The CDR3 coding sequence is TGTGCCAGCAATACTAGACCCCTGGAGACCCAGTACTTC. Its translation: CASNTRPLETQYF.

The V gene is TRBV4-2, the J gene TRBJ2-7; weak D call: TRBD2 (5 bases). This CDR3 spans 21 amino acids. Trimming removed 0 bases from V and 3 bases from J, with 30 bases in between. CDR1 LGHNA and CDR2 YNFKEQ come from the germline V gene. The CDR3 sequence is CASSQEILGGSFSQMSYEQYF. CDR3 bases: TGTGCCAGCAGCCAAGAAATTCTGGGCGGGTCGTTCTCTCAAATGAGCTACGAGCAGTACTTC.

The DNA for the CDR3 is TGTGCCAGCTCACCTGGAGGGGCTGGAGAGACCCAGTACTTC. Protein sequence: CASSPGGAGETQYF. V gene TRBV18 combines with J gene TRBJ2-5, with D perhaps TRBD2 (6 bases). CDR1 and CDR2 from the germline V gene are KGHSH and LQKENI. Trimming took 3 bases from V and 4 from J, leaving 12 bases between them. The CDR3 runs to 14 residues. Full variable domain (outside the CDR3, taken from reference TRBV18 and TRBJ2-5): NAGVMQNPRHLVRRRGQEARLRCSPMKGHSHVYWYRQLPEEGLKFMVYLQKENIIDESGMPKERFSAEFPKEGPSILRIQQVVRGDSAAYFCASSPGGAGETQYFGPGTRLLVL.

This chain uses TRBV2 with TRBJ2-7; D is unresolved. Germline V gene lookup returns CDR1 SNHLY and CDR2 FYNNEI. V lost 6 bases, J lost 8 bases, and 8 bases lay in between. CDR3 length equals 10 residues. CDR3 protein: CASRIDKQYF. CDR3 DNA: TGTGCCAGCAGAATCGACAAGCAGTACTTC. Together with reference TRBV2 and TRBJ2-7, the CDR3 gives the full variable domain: EPEVTQTPSHQVTQMGQEVILRCVPISNHLYFYWYRQILGQKVEFLVSFYNNEISEKSEIFDDQFSVERPDGSNFTLKIRSTKLEDSAMYFCASRIDKQYFGPGTRLTVT.

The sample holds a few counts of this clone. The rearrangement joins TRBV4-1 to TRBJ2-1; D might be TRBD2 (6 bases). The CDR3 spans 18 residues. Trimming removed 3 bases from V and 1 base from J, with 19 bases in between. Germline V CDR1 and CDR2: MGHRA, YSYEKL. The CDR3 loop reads CASSHLVAGRGSYNEQFF. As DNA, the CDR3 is TGCGCCAGCAGCCACCTCGTCGCGGGGCGCGGGTCCTACAATGAGCAGTTCTTC.

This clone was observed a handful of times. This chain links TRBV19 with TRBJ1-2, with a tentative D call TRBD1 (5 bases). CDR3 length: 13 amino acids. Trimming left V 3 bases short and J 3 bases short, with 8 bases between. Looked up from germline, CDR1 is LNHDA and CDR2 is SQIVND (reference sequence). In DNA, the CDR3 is TGTGCCAGTAGTATCCAGGGTGACTATGGCTACACCTTC. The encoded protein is CASSIQGDYGYTF.

CDR3 sequence: CASRHPGLGLYEQYF. The CDR3 DNA sequence: TGTGCCAGCAGGCATCCGGGACTAGGTCTCTACGAGCAGTACTTC. The rearrangement joins TRBV4-2 to TRBJ2-7, with 8 bases that match TRBD2. This CDR3 comprises 15 residues. The V segment lost 6 bases and the J segment 3 bases; nucleotides outside the gene matches: 10. Germline assignment: CDR1 LGHNA and CDR2 YNFKEQ.

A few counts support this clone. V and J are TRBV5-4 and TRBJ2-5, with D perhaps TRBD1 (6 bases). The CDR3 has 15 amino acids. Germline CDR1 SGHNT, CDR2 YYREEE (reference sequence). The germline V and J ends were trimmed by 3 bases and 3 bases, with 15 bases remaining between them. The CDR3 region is CASSSPQQGEETQYF. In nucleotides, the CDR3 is TGTGCCAGCAGCTCGCCCCAACAGGGAGAAGAGACCCAGTACTTC. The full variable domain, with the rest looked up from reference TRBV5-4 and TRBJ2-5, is ETGVTQSPTHLIKTRGQQVTLRCSSQSGHNTVSWYQQALGQGPQFIFQYYREEENGRGNFPPRFSGLQFPNYSSELNVNALELDDSALYLCASSSPQQGEETQYFGPGTRLLVL.

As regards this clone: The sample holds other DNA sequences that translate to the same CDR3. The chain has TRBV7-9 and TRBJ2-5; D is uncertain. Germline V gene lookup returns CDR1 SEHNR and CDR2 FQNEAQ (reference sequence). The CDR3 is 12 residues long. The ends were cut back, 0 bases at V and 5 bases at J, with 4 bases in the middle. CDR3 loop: CASSLARETQYF. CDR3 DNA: TGTGCCAGCAGCTTAGCGCGGGAGACCCAGTACTTC.

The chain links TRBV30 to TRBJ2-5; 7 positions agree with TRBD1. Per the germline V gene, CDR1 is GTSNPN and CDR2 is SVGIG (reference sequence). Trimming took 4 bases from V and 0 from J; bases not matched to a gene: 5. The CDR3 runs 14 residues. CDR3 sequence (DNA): TGTGCCTGGATCAAGACAGGGAACCAAGAGACCCAGTACTTC. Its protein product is CAWIKTGNQETQYF.

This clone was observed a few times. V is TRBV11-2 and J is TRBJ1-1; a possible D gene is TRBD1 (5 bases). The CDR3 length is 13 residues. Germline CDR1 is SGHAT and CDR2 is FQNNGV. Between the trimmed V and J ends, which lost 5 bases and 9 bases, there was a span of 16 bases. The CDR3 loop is CASSPTREPKAFF. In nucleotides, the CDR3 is TGTGCCAGCAGCCCTACCAGGGAACCAAAAGCTTTCTTT.

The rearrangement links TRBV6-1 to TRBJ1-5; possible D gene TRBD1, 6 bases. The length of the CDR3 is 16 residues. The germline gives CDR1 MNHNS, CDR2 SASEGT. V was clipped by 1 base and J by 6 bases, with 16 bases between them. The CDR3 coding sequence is TGTGCCAGCAGTGAAGTACAGGGTTTCATCGGTCAGCCCCAGCATTTT. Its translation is CASSEVQGFIGQPQHF.

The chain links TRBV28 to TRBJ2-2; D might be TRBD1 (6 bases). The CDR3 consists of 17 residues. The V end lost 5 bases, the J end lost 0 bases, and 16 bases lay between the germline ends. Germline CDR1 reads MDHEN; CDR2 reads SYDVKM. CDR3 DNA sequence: TGTGCCAGCAGTGACATTGGGGGCCGGTCGAACACCGGGGAGCTGTTTTTT. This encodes CASSDIGGRSNTGELFF. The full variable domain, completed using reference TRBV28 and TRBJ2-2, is DVKVTQSSRYLVKRTGEKVFLECVQDMDHENMFWYRQDPGLGLRLIYFSYDVKMKEKGDIPEGYSVSREKKERFSLILESASTNQTSMYLCASSDIGGRSNTGELFFGEGSRLTVL.

CDR3 in amino acids: CATRAENQPQHF. CDR3 sequence (DNA): TGTGCCACCCGCGCGGAAAATCAGCCCCAGCATTTT. The chain couples TRBV10-3 to TRBJ1-5; no definite D call. CDR1 and CDR2 from the germline V gene are ENHRY and SYGVKD. The CDR3 is 12 residues long. Trimming left V 10 bases short and J 4 bases short, with 11 bases between.